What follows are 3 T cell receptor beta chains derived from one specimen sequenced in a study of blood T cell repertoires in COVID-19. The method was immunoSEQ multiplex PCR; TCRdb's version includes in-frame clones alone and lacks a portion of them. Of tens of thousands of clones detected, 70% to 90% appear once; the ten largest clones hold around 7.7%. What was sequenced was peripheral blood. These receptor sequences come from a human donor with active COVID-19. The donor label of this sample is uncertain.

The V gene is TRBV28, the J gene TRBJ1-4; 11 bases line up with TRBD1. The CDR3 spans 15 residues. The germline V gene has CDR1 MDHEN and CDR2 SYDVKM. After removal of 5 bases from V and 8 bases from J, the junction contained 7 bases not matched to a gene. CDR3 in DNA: TGTGCCAGCAGTGTTTTGGGACAGGGGGACGAAAAACTGTTTTTT. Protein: CASSVLGQGDEKLFF.

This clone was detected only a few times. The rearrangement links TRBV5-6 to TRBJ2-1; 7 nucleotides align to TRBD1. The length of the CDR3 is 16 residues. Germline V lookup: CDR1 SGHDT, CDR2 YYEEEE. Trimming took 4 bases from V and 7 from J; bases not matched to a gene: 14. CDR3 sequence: CASSPELGQVKNEQFF. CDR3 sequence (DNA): TGTGCCAGCAGCCCGGAGCTCGGACAGGTGAAGAATGAGCAGTTCTTC. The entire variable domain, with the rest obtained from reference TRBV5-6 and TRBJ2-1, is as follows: DAGVTQSPTHLIKTRGQQVTLRCSPKSGHDTVSWYQQALGQGPQFIFQYYEEEERQRGNFPDRFSGHQFPNYSSELNVNALLLGDSALYLCASSPELGQVKNEQFFGPGTRLTVL.

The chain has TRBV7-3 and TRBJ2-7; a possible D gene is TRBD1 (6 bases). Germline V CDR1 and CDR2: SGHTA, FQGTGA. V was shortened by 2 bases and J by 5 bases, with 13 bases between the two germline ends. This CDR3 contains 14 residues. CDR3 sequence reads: CASSLGVRGDEQYF. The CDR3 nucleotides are TGTGCCAGCAGCTTAGGAGTCAGGGGTGACGAGCAGTACTTC.